What follows describes a single T cell receptor beta chain. Germline CDR1 is SEHNR and CDR2 is FQNEAQ (reference sequence). This CDR3 contains 16 residues. J lost 7 bases, V lost 1 base, and 7 bases had no gene match. The sample belongs to a study of control samples from healthy donors and cancer patients. Profiled with immunoSEQ multiplex PCR; TCRdb holds only in-frame clones, not every one. The sample records some 100,000 clones, roughly nine tenths being singletons. Material for sequencing was blood. The chain couples TRBV7-9 to TRBJ2-2, with 9 bases identical to TRBD1. This clonotype was obtained from a human donor in good health. The donor label of this sample is uncertain. The CDR3 DNA sequence: TGTGCCAGCAGCTTAGTTGGACAGGGGAGAGACGGGGAGCTGTTTTTT. It yields the protein CASSLVGQGRDGELFF.